Shown below are 13 T cell receptor beta chains from a single sample sequenced in a study of T cell changes during pregnancy in multiple sclerosis. Only in-frame clones appear in the TCRdb table, and some are missing; sequencing was by immunoSEQ multiplex PCR. The sample carries 50,000 to 60,000 clones, about 90% recorded once. Source: CD4+ T cells from peripheral blood mononuclear cells, taken in the first trimester of pregnancy. The receptor source for this set is a female donor with multiple sclerosis, enrolled in a pregnancy study.

The chain has TRBV18 and TRBJ1-1, with a weak D call TRBD1 (6 bases). The CDR3 consists of 17 residues. V was clipped by 2 bases and J by 0 bases, with 16 bases between them. CDR1 is KGHSH, CDR2 LQKENI, per germline. The CDR3 region is CASSPIGGARLNTEAFF. CDR3 nucleotide sequence: TGTGCCAGCTCACCAATTGGGGGGGCCCGGTTGAACACTGAAGCTTTCTTT.

The chain joins TRBV11-2 to TRBJ2-7; TRBD2 agrees at 9 bases. After removal of 0 bases from V and 4 bases from J, the junction contained 7 bases not matched to a gene. Germline lookup yields CDR1 SGHAT and CDR2 FQNNGV. The CDR3 has 16 residues. The CDR3 sequence: CASSLEMASGDYEQYF. CDR3 bases: TGTGCCAGCAGCTTAGAAATGGCTAGCGGGGATTACGAGCAGTACTTC.

J is TRBJ1-2 and V is TRBV29-1, with TRBD1 matching over 9 bases. The junction had 10 bases not matched to a gene; V was cut back by 1 base and J by 1 base. Per germline, CDR1 SQVTM and CDR2 ANQGSEA. This CDR3 spans 17 amino acids. Here the CDR3 reads CSVEGRTGAGVNYGYTF. The CDR3 DNA reads TGCAGCGTTGAAGGCCGGACAGGGGCGGGGGTTAACTATGGCTACACCTTC.

A single count supports this clone. At one end the junction does not follow the germline gene, possibly because of a read error. This chain links TRBV6-5 with TRBJ2-7; D may be TRBD2 (6 bases). From germline, CDR1 is MNHEY and CDR2 SVGAGI. CDR3 length: 15 residues. CDR3 nucleotides: TGTGCCAGCAGATCCAGGGACTCCAACTACTACCAGCAGTACTTC. Its translation: CASRSRDSNYYQQYF.

The chain joins TRBV6-5 to TRBJ1-1, with 11 bases identical to TRBD1. Germline CDR1 MNHEY, CDR2 SVGAGI. This CDR3 contains 15 residues. V lost 6 bases and J lost 2; bases outside the gene matches: 5. In DNA form, the CDR3 reads TGTGCCAGCAGGGGGACAGGGGGGCGCAACACTGAAGCTTTCTTT. Its protein product is CASRGTGGRNTEAFF.

This clone was picked up one time. CDR3 residues: CASSLGTSGYNEQFF. The CDR3 DNA reads TGTGCCAGCAGCTTAGGGACTAGCGGCTACAATGAGCAGTTCTTC. The chain joins TRBV7-3 to TRBJ2-1; 11 bases fit TRBD2. Germline-derived CDR1 and CDR2 are SGHTA and FQGTGA. J lost 3 bases, V lost 2 bases, and 0 bases had no gene match. The CDR3 length is 15 residues. Combining the CDR3 with reference TRBV7-3 and TRBJ2-1 gives the whole variable domain GAGVSQTPSNKVTEKGKYVELRCDPISGHTALYWYRQSLGQGPEFLIYFQGTGAADDSGLPNDRFFAVRPEGSVSTLKIQRTERGDSAVYLCASSLGTSGYNEQFFGPGTRLTVL.

The chain uses TRBV5-5 and TRBJ2-1; 13 bases fit TRBD2. CDR3 length: 17 residues. Germline V CDR1 and CDR2: SGHKS, YYEKEE (reference sequence). Unmatched junction bases numbered 4, after V lost 4 bases and J lost 0 bases. As DNA, the CDR3 is TGTGCCAGCAGCCTGGGACTAGCGGGGAGCTCCTACAATGAGCAGTTCTTC. Translation gives CASSLGLAGSSYNEQFF.

The chain carries TRBV29-1 and TRBJ2-7, with D maybe TRBD1 (7 bases). Trimming stripped 7 bases from V and 8 bases from J, with 21 bases between. CDR1 is SQVTM and CDR2 is ANQGSEA in the germline V gene. This CDR3 spans 13 amino acids. The CDR3: CSAEDRGTAKQYF. Written as DNA, the CDR3 is TGCAGCGCCGAGGATCGCGGGACAGCAAAGCAGTACTTC.

This chain links TRBV7-2 with TRBJ2-1; D possibly corresponds to TRBD2 (7 bases). Germline CDR1 reads SGHTA; CDR2 reads FQGNSA. Deletions cut 5 bases from V and 9 bases from J, with 14 bases between. This CDR3 region has 13 residues. CDR3 amino acids: CASSPWGGGEQFF. The CDR3 nucleotides are TGTGCCAGCAGCCCATGGGGAGGGGGTGAGCAGTTCTTC.

Only one count was recorded for this clone. This chain's CDR3 is CASSPGQGSGYTF. CDR3 nucleotide sequence: TGTGCCAGCTCACCGGGACAGGGAAGTGGCTACACCTTC. The gene calls are TRBV18 and TRBJ1-2; 9 bases line up with TRBD1. Germline V gene lookup returns CDR1 KGHSH and CDR2 LQKENI. Germline trimming cut 3 bases from V and 7 bases from J; bases unmatched to any gene: 3. The CDR3 is made up of 13 amino acids.

The chain couples TRBV4-3 to TRBJ1-1; perhaps TRBD1 as D (5 bases). The CDR3 loop spans 13 amino acids. Trimming pared 3 bases from V and 3 bases from J, leaving 8 bases between. Germline V gene sequence: CDR1 LGHNA, CDR2 YSLEER. The CDR3 spells CASSHRVDTEAFF. Written as DNA, the CDR3 is TGCGCCAGCAGCCACAGGGTTGACACTGAAGCTTTCTTT.

The gene calls are TRBV6-5 and TRBJ1-2, with TRBD1 matching 8 bases. V shed 10 bases, J shed 8 bases, and the junction held 18 bases outside the gene matches. The CDR3 sequence is 15 residues long. Germline V CDR1 and CDR2: MNHEY, SVGAGI. For the CDR3, the DNA is TGTGCCACAGGACAGGGACCGCCTATGGCTATGGGCTACACCTTC. Translation: CATGQGPPMAMGYTF.

The chain has TRBV5-4 and TRBJ1-1; 7 bases align to TRBD1. Per the germline V gene, CDR1 is SGHNT and CDR2 is YYREEE (reference sequence). The CDR3 is 15 amino acids. The V gene end was trimmed by 3 bases and the J gene end by 1 base; junction bases not matched to a gene: 6. The chain's CDR3 is CASSSVGQRNTEAFF. The CDR3 bases are TGTGCCAGCAGCTCAGTGGGACAGAGGAACACTGAAGCTTTCTTT.